This entry is about one T cell receptor beta chain. Trimming removed 6 bases from V and 7 bases from J; junction bases left unmatched: 5. Per the germline V gene, CDR1 is MDHEN and CDR2 is SYDVKM. CDR3 length equals 12 residues. This record comes from a study of T cell changes during pregnancy in multiple sclerosis. TCRdb keeps only in-frame clones here, not all; method: immunoSEQ multiplex PCR. Here the sample spans tens of thousands of clones, roughly 92% being singletons. The sample here was peripheral blood, taken in the second trimester of pregnancy. This TCR derives from a female donor with multiple sclerosis, enrolled in a pregnancy study. This chain connects TRBV28 to TRBJ1-2; TRBD1 aligns across 7 bases. CDR3 in DNA: TGTGCCAGCAGGACGACAGGGTTTGGCTACACCTTC. Residues: CASRTTGFGYTF.